This T cell receptor beta chain originates from a study of early T cells in non-severe SARS-CoV-2 infection. About the study: Sequencing was performed on bulk RNA from unsorted whole blood, leaving chains unpaired.

After removal of 8 bases from V and 3 bases from J, the junction contained 3 bases not matched to a gene. This CDR3 contains 13 residues. The sample holds a few counts of this clonotype. Using its own MiXCR run on the 5' RACE reads, TCRdb lists one record per CDR3 protein. Counted here are 70,000 or so distinct CDR3 sequences, 4.6% occurring once; the ten biggest clones make up 3% to 4.5%. The source was whole blood, collected at baseline. This chain connects TRBV12-3 or TRBV12-4 to TRBJ2-3; TRBD2 matches 9 bases. The sequence was collected from an adult who was a healthcare worker with PCR-confirmed SARS-CoV-2 infection or an uninfected control (not recorded which). The donor label of this sample is uncertain. In nucleotides, the CDR3 is TGTGCCAGCGTGCGGGGGGGGACAGATACGCAGTATTTT. It translates to CASVRGGTDTQYF.